Below are 24 T cell receptor beta chains sequenced from a single sample in a study of blood T cell repertoires in COVID-19. Measured with immunoSEQ multiplex PCR; TCRdb has only the in-frame clones, and not every one. The sample includes roughly 16,000 clones, 70% to 90% of them seen just once. Sequencing used peripheral blood. All receptors derive from a man aged 65-85 years in a cohort sampled during active COVID-19.

This chain links TRBV7-3 with TRBJ2-7, with TRBD1 matching over 8 bases. The CDR3 extends over 15 amino acids. CDR1 and CDR2 from the germline V gene are SGHTA and FQGTGA. V was pared by 5 bases and J by 3 bases, with 9 bases of the junction left unmatched. The CDR3 protein is CASSERTGRGYEQYF. The CDR3 DNA is TGTGCCAGCAGCGAACGGACAGGGAGAGGCTACGAGCAGTACTTC. Combining the CDR3 with reference TRBV7-3 and TRBJ2-7 gives the whole variable domain GAGVSQTPSNKVTEKGKYVELRCDPISGHTALYWYRQSLGQGPEFLIYFQGTGAADDSGLPNDRFFAVRPEGSVSTLKIQRTERGDSAVYLCASSERTGRGYEQYFGPGTRLTVT.

The chain recombines TRBV4-3 with TRBJ2-1, with 10 positions matching TRBD1. The CDR3 loop spans 15 amino acids. CDR1 and CDR2 (germline): LGHNA, YSLEER. With V trimmed by 3 bases and J by 4 bases, 3 bases remained unmatched. The CDR3 DNA reads TGCGCCAGCAGCCAGGACAGGGGGTTATACAATGAGCAGTTCTTC. The encoded protein is CASSQDRGLYNEQFF.

The V gene is TRBV11-2, the J gene TRBJ2-7; D gene uncertain. With 4 bases removed from V and 4 bases from J, the gap between germline ends came to 8 bases. The CDR3 length is 12 residues. Germline V gene lookup returns CDR1 SGHAT and CDR2 FQNNGV. In DNA form, the CDR3 reads TGTGCCAGCAGCTCCTCCCGGTACGAGCAGTACTTC. Translating it yields CASSSSRYEQYF.

This sequence joins TRBV7-3 and TRBJ2-1, with no clear D. CDR1 is SGHTA and CDR2 is FQGTGA in the germline V gene. This CDR3 region has 13 residues. V lost 2 bases, J lost 6 bases, and 8 bases lay in between. CDR3 in amino acids: CASSLLKSNEQFF. Here the CDR3 DNA reads TGTGCCAGCAGCTTACTTAAGAGCAATGAGCAGTTCTTC.

This chain uses TRBV18 with TRBJ2-7, with 8 nucleotides matching TRBD2. V gave up 0 bases and J gave up 0 bases; unmatched junction bases: 4. CDR1 is KGHSH, CDR2 LQKENI, per germline. The CDR3 length is 16 residues. CDR3 loop: CASSPPKRGNSYEQYF. The CDR3 region has the DNA TGTGCCAGCTCACCACCGAAGCGGGGGAACTCCTACGAGCAGTACTTC.

The chain links TRBV6-5 to TRBJ2-1, with D maybe TRBD2 (6 bases). Trimming cost V 4 bases and J 5 bases, with 15 bases left between them. This CDR3 is built from 15 residues. In germline, CDR1 is MNHEY, CDR2 SVGAGI. CDR3 sequence: CASSSRGEEDNEQFF. As DNA, the CDR3 is TGTGCCAGCAGTTCCCGTGGGGAGGAGGACAATGAGCAGTTCTTC.

The genes are TRBV19 and TRBJ2-7; a possible D gene is TRBD1 (6 bases). V lost 5 bases and J 0 bases, leaving 17 bases between the germline ends. The CDR3 consists of 16 residues. CDR1 is LNHDA and CDR2 is SQIVND in the germline V gene (reference sequence). Here the CDR3 reads CASSGRGRGSSYEQYF. DNA of the CDR3: TGTGCCAGTAGTGGCCGAGGCAGGGGAAGCTCCTACGAGCAGTACTTC.

The V gene is TRBV7-3, the J gene TRBJ1-1; TRBD1 might be the D (6 bases). The CDR3 has 14 amino acids. V was pared by 2 bases and J by 0 bases, with 7 bases between. CDR1 and CDR2 (germline): SGHTA, FQGTGA. Written as DNA, the CDR3 is TGTGCCAGCAGCTTAGGACAGTTGAACACTGAAGCTTTCTTT. This encodes CASSLGQLNTEAFF. Using reference TRBV7-3 and TRBJ1-1 for the parts outside the CDR3, the full variable domain is GAGVSQTPSNKVTEKGKYVELRCDPISGHTALYWYRQSLGQGPEFLIYFQGTGAADDSGLPNDRFFAVRPEGSVSTLKIQRTERGDSAVYLCASSLGQLNTEAFFGQGTRLTVV.

The chain links TRBV4-1 to TRBJ2-1; D is uncertain. CDR3 length: 13 residues. CDR1 is MGHRA, CDR2 YSYEKL, per germline. The germline V and J ends were trimmed by 0 bases and 15 bases, with 15 bases remaining between them. In DNA, the CDR3 is TGCGCCAGCAGCCAAGAGAAGACGGGTCCCCGGTTCTTC. It encodes CASSQEKTGPRFF.

The V and J genes are TRBV7-9 and TRBJ2-1; D is possibly TRBD2 (6 bases). V gave up 2 bases and J gave up 6 bases, with 8 bases separating them. This CDR3 spans 13 amino acids. Germline-derived CDR1 and CDR2 are SEHNR and FQNEAQ (reference sequence). CDR3 sequence (DNA): TGTGCCAGCAGCTTACCGGGAGTCAATGAGCAGTTCTTC. This translates into CASSLPGVNEQFF.

In its sample, this clone ranks as medium-sized. The chain couples TRBV5-6 to TRBJ2-2; 7 nucleotides align to TRBD1. Trimming cost V 2 bases and J 3 bases; bases outside gene matches: 4. The length of the CDR3 is 15 residues. The germline V gene has CDR1 SGHDT and CDR2 YYEEEE. The CDR3 bases are TGTGCCAGCAGCTTCGTTCAGGGGGACACCGGGGAGCTGTTTTTT. It translates to CASSFVQGDTGELFF.

This clone was picked up a small number of times. The gene calls are TRBV12-3 or TRBV12-4 and TRBJ1-1; D remains unclear. Trimming took 6 bases from V and 10 from J, leaving 18 bases between them. CDR3 length: 13 amino acids. The CDR3 reads CASSSSTPRGAFF. The CDR3 nucleotides are TGTGCCAGCAGCTCATCCACCCCGAGAGGAGCTTTCTTT.

In its sample, this clone was seen once. The genes are TRBV29-1 and TRBJ1-5, with no clear D. This CDR3 contains 14 residues. The V gene lost 6 bases and the J gene lost 0 bases, with 12 bases spanning the gap. The germline V gene encodes CDR1 SQVTM and CDR2 ANQGSEA. This CDR3 reads CSVAQTNSNQPQHF. The CDR3 nucleotides read TGCAGCGTCGCACAGACAAATAGCAATCAGCCCCAGCATTTT.

The chain has TRBV29-1 and TRBJ1-1; unclear D gene. CDR1 and CDR2 (germline): SQVTM, ANQGSEA. Trimming took off 0 bases at V and 5 bases at J, with 10 bases between the two ends. This CDR3 spans 13 amino acids. CDR3 in amino acids: CSVEDGTGTEAFF. CDR3 DNA: TGCAGCGTTGAAGATGGTACGGGAACTGAAGCTTTCTTT.

The J gene is TRBJ2-1, the V gene TRBV19; 10 bases are a match to TRBD2. The germline V gene has CDR1 LNHDA and CDR2 SQIVND (reference sequence). J lost 9 bases, V lost 2 bases, and 7 bases had no gene match. The CDR3 has 15 amino acids. The CDR3 DNA reads as TGTGCCAGTAGTATATTCGTAGCGGGAGGCAGTGAGCAGTTCTTC. Translation gives CASSIFVAGGSEQFF.

This sequence joins TRBV5-1 and TRBJ2-7, with 8 bases matching TRBD2. J was trimmed by 0 bases and V by 0 bases; bases with no gene match: 8. Germline V gene lookup returns CDR1 SGHRS and CDR2 YFSETQ. The CDR3 length is 17 residues. Written as DNA, the CDR3 is TGCGCCAGCAGCTTGGCCGGGTCGGGAGGGCCCTCCTACGAGCAGTACTTC. Its translation is CASSLAGSGGPSYEQYF.

The CDR3: CASSVGRVNTGELFF. CDR3 DNA sequence: TGCGCCAGCAGTGTCGGGCGGGTCAACACCGGGGAGCTGTTTTTT. The chain has TRBV10-2 and TRBJ2-2; possibly TRBD2 for D (5 bases). V was pared by 4 bases and J by 2 bases, with 11 bases between. Germline V CDR1 and CDR2: WSHSY, SAAADI. The CDR3 runs 15 residues.

The chain is built from TRBV9 and TRBJ2-7; D is perhaps TRBD2 (5 bases). V was shortened by 3 bases and J by 3 bases, with 16 bases between the two germline ends. CDR1 and CDR2 (germline): SGDLS, YYNGEE. The CDR3 is 15 residues long. This chain's CDR3 is CASSGGRGNFYEQYF. DNA of the CDR3: TGTGCCAGCAGCGGGGGAAGAGGGAACTTCTACGAGCAGTACTTC.

The CDR3 bases are TGTGCCAGCAGTTATGACAGGGTTTGGCAGCCCCAGCATTTT. Its translation: CASSYDRVWQPQHF. V gene TRBV6-2 or TRBV6-3 combines with J gene TRBJ1-5, with TRBD1 identical over 7 bases. V lost 3 bases and J lost 7; bases outside the gene matches: 6. Per germline, CDR1 MNHEY and CDR2 SVGEGT. This CDR3 is 14 amino acids long.

The V call is TRBV5-4, the J call TRBJ2-2; 8 bases fit TRBD1. J lost 6 bases, V lost 3 bases, and 7 bases had no gene match. Germline CDR1 and CDR2: SGHNT and YYREEE (reference sequence). This CDR3 has 15 residues. The CDR3 sequence is CASSSRQGKAGELFF. In DNA, the CDR3 is TGTGCCAGCAGCTCTAGACAGGGGAAAGCCGGGGAGCTGTTTTTT.

The rearrangement links TRBV18 to TRBJ1-4, with D uncertain. Trimming took off 0 bases at V and 13 bases at J, with 12 bases between the two ends. Per germline, CDR1 KGHSH and CDR2 LQKENI. The CDR3 is 13 residues long. CDR3 bases: TGTGCCAGCTCACCACCCACAGCCAATGGACTGTTTTTT. Translation gives CASSPPTANGLFF.

The chain has TRBV10-3 and TRBJ2-3; 9 nucleotides match TRBD2. Losses at the gene ends were 9 bases for V and 4 bases for J; bases not matched to a gene: 11. This CDR3 is built from 15 residues. Germline V lookup: CDR1 ENHRY, CDR2 SYGVKD. The CDR3 region has the DNA TGTGCCATAAGCGACCAGCGGGAGGATCCAGATACGCAGTATTTT. Its translation: CAISDQREDPDTQYF.

The count of this clone is one. The V call is TRBV6-1, the J call TRBJ1-1; a possible D gene is TRBD1 (5 bases). Trimming stripped 3 bases from V and 2 bases from J, with 10 bases between. The CDR3 loop spans 14 amino acids. CDR1 MNHNS and CDR2 SASEGT come from the germline V gene. The CDR3 here is CASSETARNTEAFF. CDR3 DNA sequence: TGTGCCAGCAGTGAGACAGCGAGAAACACTGAAGCTTTCTTT.

The V gene is TRBV4-1, the J gene TRBJ1-5; TRBD1 matches at 8 bases. This CDR3 has 14 amino acids. Germline V gives CDR1 MGHRA, CDR2 YSYEKL. Trimming at V came to 5 bases and at J to 4 bases, leaving 4 bases not matched to a gene. The CDR3 nucleotides read TGCGCCAGCAGCTACCGGGACAGGAATCAGCCCCAGCATTTT. Protein sequence: CASSYRDRNQPQHF.